One sample yielded the 5 T cell receptor beta chains listed below, sequenced in a study of monozygotic twins with inflammatory bowel disease. TCRdb reprocessed the 5' RACE reads and reports one entry per CDR3 protein, with no DNA. In all, the sample yields 150,000 or so distinct CDR3 sequences. The specimen sequenced was blood. The receptors derive from a human donor with ulcerative colitis or Crohn's disease, or a healthy co-twin of an affected twin (not recorded which).

J is TRBJ1-2 and V is TRBV6-1; TCRdb returns TRBD1, unconfirmable since there is no DNA. Germline CDR1 is MNHNS and CDR2 is SASEGT. This CDR3 comprises 14 residues. CDR3 residues: CASSTGTGGDGYTF.

The rearrangement links TRBV30 to TRBJ2-5; TCRdb's D call, TRBD1, is unchecked because there is no DNA. Looked up from germline, CDR1 is GTSNPN and CDR2 is SVGIG (reference sequence). The CDR3 is 14 amino acids. The CDR3 reads CAWTLTGGHETQYF.

This chain connects TRBV23-1 to TRBJ1-2. TRBV23-1 is labeled an ORF, and its function is uncertain. CDR3 length equals 15 residues. The CDR3 sequence: CASSQSYVDGYGYTF.

The chain couples TRBV14 to TRBJ2-3. Per germline, CDR1 SGHDN and CDR2 FVKESK. The CDR3 runs 13 residues. The CDR3 region is CASSQEGTDTQYF.

The chain recombines TRBV19 with TRBJ1-6. There are 14 residues in the CDR3. CDR1 is LNHDA, CDR2 SQIVND, per germline (reference sequence). This chain's CDR3 is CASSMAAANSPLHF.